The following is a T cell receptor beta chain sequence with its context. Participants were placed into cohorts based on the clinical history they reported. This sample was taken from a study of blood T cell repertoires in COVID-19. Trimming took 5 bases from V and 5 from J, leaving 15 bases between them. The CDR3 extends over 14 amino acids. CDR1 is SNHLY, CDR2 FYNNEI, per germline. The assay was immunoSEQ multiplex PCR, and TCRdb's table has in-frame clones only and misses some. The data show about 220,000 clones, around 84% seen once. This chain links TRBV2 with TRBJ1-2, with D maybe TRBD1 (5 bases). The sequencing input was PBMCs or T cells enriched from blood (not recorded which). This TCR derives from a woman between 40 and 50 years old who had recovered from COVID-19. CDR3 in DNA: TGTGCCAGCAGTTGGTCGGGGGAAGGTTATGGCTACACCTTC. Protein product: CASSWSGEGYGYTF.